The T cell receptor (beta chain) under discussion was sequenced for a study of vaccination effects on CD4 cells after COVID-19. The overall study: Peptides at around 9.9 ug/ml and IL-2 at approximately 9.1 IU/ml were added to 2 million or so PBMC per well.

As regards this clone: Its cognate antigen is unknown.

The assay was immunoSEQ multiplex PCR, and TCRdb's table has in-frame clones only and misses some. Of approximately 74,000 clones in the sample, 65% to 80% are singletons; the top ten hold about 2%. V trimming: 10 bases; J trimming: 7 bases; junction bases outside the gene matches: 8. Germline V gene data show CDR1 as KGHDR and CDR2 as SFDVKD. This CDR3 spans 13 amino acids. Following 10 days of culture, CD4+ T cells were isolated. As their vaccination, participants received two doses of either BNT162b2 or mRNA-1273. Study-level points and caveats: Clones arising from infection and from vaccination showed marked clonal contraction late after vaccination. Only 1 of 255 vaccine-induced clones from healthy vaccinees cross-reacted with common cold coronaviruses. Early post-infection timepoints were absent, and convalescent patients were few.

This clonotype originated in a human donor who received a COVID-19 vaccine. This chain joins TRBV24-1 and TRBJ1-4, with 7 bases fitting TRBD1. Material: CD4+ T cells from PBMCs cultured without peptide, obtained after COVID-19 vaccination. The CDR3 DNA is TGTGCCACTGGGACAGCTCTTAGTGAAAAACTGTTTTTT. Its protein is CATGTALSEKLFF.